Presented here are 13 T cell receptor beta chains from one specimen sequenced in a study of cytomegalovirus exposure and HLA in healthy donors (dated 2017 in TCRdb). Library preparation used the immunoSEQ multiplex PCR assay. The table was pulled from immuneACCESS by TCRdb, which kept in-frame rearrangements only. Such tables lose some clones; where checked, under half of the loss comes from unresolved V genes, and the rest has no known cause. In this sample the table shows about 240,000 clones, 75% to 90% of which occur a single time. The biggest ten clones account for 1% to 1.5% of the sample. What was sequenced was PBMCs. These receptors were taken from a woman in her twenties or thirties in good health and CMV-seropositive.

The CDR3 sequence is CASSRGASGSVAYEQYF. The DNA of the CDR3 is TGTGCCAGCAGCCGGGGGGCTAGCGGGAGTGTCGCCTACGAGCAGTACTTC. This sequence joins TRBV4-2 and TRBJ2-7, with TRBD2 identical over 10 bases. With V trimmed by 4 bases and J by 2 bases, 11 bases remained unmatched. The CDR3 runs to 17 residues. From germline, CDR1 is LGHNA and CDR2 YNFKEQ.

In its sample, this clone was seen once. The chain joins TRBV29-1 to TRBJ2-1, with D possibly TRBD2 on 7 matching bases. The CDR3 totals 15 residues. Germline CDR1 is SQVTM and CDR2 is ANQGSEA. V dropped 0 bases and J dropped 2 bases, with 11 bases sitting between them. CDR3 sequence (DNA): TGCAGCGTTGAAGATCCGGGGGGCACCTACAATGAGCAGTTCTTC. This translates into CSVEDPGGTYNEQFF.

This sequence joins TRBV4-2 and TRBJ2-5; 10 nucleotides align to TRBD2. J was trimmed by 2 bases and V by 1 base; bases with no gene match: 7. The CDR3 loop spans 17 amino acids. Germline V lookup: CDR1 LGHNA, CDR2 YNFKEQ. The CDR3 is CASSQGSSGRSQETQYF. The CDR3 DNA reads TGTGCCAGCAGCCAAGGATCTAGCGGGAGATCTCAAGAGACCCAGTACTTC.

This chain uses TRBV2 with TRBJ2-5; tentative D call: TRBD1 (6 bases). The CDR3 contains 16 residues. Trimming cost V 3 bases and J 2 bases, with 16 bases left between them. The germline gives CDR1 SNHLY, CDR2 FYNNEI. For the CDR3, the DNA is TGTGCCAGCAGTGAGTTTTCGGCAGGGGCGCAAGAGACCCAGTACTTC. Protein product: CASSEFSAGAQETQYF.

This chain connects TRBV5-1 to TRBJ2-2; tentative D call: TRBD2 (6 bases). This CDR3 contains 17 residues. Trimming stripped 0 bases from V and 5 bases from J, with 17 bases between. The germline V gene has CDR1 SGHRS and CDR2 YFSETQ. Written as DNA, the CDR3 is TGCGCCAGCAGCTTGGGCCCGGCCTCCGGGGGAACCGGGGAGCTGTTTTTT. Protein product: CASSLGPASGGTGELFF.

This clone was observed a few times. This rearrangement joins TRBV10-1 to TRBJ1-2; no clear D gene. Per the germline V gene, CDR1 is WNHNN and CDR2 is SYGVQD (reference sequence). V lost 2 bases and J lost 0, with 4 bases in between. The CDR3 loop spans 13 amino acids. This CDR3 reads CASSEQTNYGYTF. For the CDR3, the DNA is TGCGCCAGCAGTGAGCAAACTAACTATGGCTACACCTTC.

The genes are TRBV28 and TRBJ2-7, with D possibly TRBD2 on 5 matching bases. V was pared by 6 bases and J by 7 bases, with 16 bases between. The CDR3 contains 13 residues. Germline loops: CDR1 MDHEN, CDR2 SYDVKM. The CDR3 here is CASSHRAGEEQYF. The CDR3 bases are TGTGCCAGCAGCCACCGGGCGGGTGAAGAGCAGTACTTC. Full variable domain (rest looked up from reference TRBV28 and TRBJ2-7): DVKVTQSSRYLVKRTGEKVFLECVQDMDHENMFWYRQDPGLGLRLIYFSYDVKMKEKGDIPEGYSVSREKKERFSLILESASTNQTSMYLCASSHRAGEEQYFGPGTRLTVT.

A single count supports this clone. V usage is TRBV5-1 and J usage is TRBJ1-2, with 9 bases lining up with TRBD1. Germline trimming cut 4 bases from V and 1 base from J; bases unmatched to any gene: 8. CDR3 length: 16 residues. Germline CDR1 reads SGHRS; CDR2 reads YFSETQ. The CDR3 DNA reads TGCGCCAGCAGCCCCGGGACAGGGCGGTATAACTATGGCTACACCTTC. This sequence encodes CASSPGTGRYNYGYTF.

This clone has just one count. This CDR3 is CASSQQREGQGGELFF. The CDR3 nucleotides read TGTGCCAGCAGCCAACAGCGGGAGGGCCAAGGCGGGGAGCTGTTTTTT. V usage is TRBV5-4 and J usage is TRBJ2-2; TRBD2 matches 10 bases. Germline-derived CDR1 and CDR2 are SGHNT and YYREEE (reference sequence). J gave up 7 bases and V 4 bases, and 10 bases lay outside the gene matches. The CDR3 consists of 16 residues.

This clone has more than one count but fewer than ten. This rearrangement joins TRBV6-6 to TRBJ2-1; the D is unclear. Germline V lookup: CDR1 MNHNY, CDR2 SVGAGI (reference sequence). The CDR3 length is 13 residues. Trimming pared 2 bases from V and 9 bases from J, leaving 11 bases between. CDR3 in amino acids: CASSYDSSFEQFF. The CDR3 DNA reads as TGTGCCAGCAGTTACGACTCCTCCTTTGAGCAGTTCTTC.

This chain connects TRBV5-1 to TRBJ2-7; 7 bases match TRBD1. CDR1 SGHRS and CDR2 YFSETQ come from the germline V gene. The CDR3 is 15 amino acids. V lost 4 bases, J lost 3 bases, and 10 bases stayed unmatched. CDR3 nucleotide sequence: TGCGCCAGCAGCCATGAGGGACAGCTGGACTACGAGCAGTACTTC. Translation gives CASSHEGQLDYEQYF.

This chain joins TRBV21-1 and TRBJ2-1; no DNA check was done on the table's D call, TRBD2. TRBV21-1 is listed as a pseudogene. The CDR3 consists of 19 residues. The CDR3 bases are TGTGCCAGCAGCCTTGCCCGAACCAGGCCGACTAGCGGGAGATCTGAGCAGTTCTTC. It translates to CASSLARTRPTSGRSEQFF.

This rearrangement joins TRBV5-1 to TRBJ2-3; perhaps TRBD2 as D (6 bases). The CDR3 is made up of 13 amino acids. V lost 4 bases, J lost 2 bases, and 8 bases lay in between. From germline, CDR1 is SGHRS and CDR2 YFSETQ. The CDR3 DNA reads TGCGCCAGCAGCGGGGGGTCCACAGATACGCAGTATTTT. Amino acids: CASSGGSTDTQYF.